These T cell receptor beta chains were read from a single sample in a study of cytomegalovirus exposure and HLA in healthy donors. This table comes from immunoSEQ multiplex PCR, and its TCRdb copy is limited to in-frame clones, with some not included. Among approximately 190,000 clones listed, 70% to 80% were seen once. Sample: PBMCs. The receptors derive from a woman younger than 45 in good health and CMV-seropositive. Each CDR3 is given with its conserved first and last residue. Each record gives: D gene, clone size, V gene, J gene, CDR3 protein, CDR3 DNA. The D gene is left open where the match is weak. Not all rows give a size; the values are once, few, many and, for expanded clones, a class.

-	-	TRBV30	TRBJ2-7	CAWSVLSGDEQYF	TGTGCCTGGAGTGTACTTAGCGGAGACGAGCAGTACTTC
TRBD1	-	TRBV6-4	TRBJ2-7	CASSPDRETFSYEQYF	TGTGCCAGCAGCCCTGACAGGGAGACCTTCTCCTACGAGCAGTACTTC
TRBD2	-	TRBV28	TRBJ2-5	CASSPGLAGLKTQYF	TGTGCCAGCAGTCCCGGACTAGCGGGGTTGAAGACCCAGTACTTC
-	-	TRBV28	TRBJ1-1	CASISGYTEAFF	TGTGCCAGCATCTCAGGGTACACTGAAGCTTTCTTT
TRBD1	-	TRBV28	TRBJ1-6	CASSAPGGNSPLHF	TGTGCCAGCAGCGCCCCAGGGGGTAACTCACCCCTCCACTTT
-	-	TRBV27	TRBJ2-1	CASSLYGGHNEQFF	TGTGCCAGCAGTTTATACGGGGGGCACAATGAGCAGTTCTTC
TRBD2	once	TRBV7-8	TRBJ2-3	CASSLGLAGGHDTQYF	TGTGCCAGCAGCTTAGGTCTAGCGGGGGGGCACGATACGCAGTATTTT
TRBD2	-	TRBV4-1	TRBJ2-7	CASSQDASGSLNEQYF	TGCGCCAGCAGCCAAGACGCCAGCGGGAGTTTGAACGAGCAGTACTTC
-	few	TRBV5-6	TRBJ1-6	CASNYGGDGDYSPLHF	TGTGCCAGCAACTATGGGGGGGACGGGGATTATTCACCCCTCCACTTT
-	-	TRBV6-6	TRBJ2-7	CASTTTEGGNEQYF	TGTGCCAGCACCACTACCGAGGGGGGGAACGAGCAGTACTTC
TRBD1	-	TRBV5-1	TRBJ1-4	CASSDDRGGEKLFF	TGCGCCAGCAGCGATGACAGGGGAGGAGAAAAACTGTTTTTT
TRBD1	-	TRBV6-1	TRBJ1-2	CASSEWPGGGYGYTF	TGTGCCAGCAGTGAATGGCCAGGGGGCGGCTATGGCTACACCTTC
-	-	TRBV6-5	TRBJ2-7	CASSARGASPYEQYF	TGTGCCAGCAGTGCCAGGGGGGCTTCACCCTACGAGCAGTACTTC
TRBD2	-	TRBV2	TRBJ2-2	CASSEALGLAGGLNTGELFF	TGTGCCAGCAGTGAAGCGTTGGGACTAGCGGGAGGATTGAACACCGGGGAGCTGTTTTTT
TRBD1	few	TRBV7-9	TRBJ1-5	CASSSYTGQGYQPQHF	TGTGCCAGCAGCTCATACACGGGACAGGGGTATCAGCCCCAGCATTTT
-	-	TRBV7-2	TRBJ2-1	CAIARGPAYNEQFF	TGTGCCATAGCGCGGGGCCCGGCCTACAATGAGCAGTTCTTC
TRBD2	-	TRBV4-2	TRBJ2-1	CASSQDRGSGKYNEQFF	TGTGCCAGCAGCCAAGATCGGGGTAGCGGGAAATACAATGAGCAGTTCTTC
TRBD2	-	TRBV7-2	TRBJ2-5	CASSLTRGGETQYF	TGTGCCAGCAGCCTTACGCGGGGGGGGGAGACCCAGTACTTC
TRBD1	-	TRBV6-1	TRBJ2-7	CASSEPRQGTTYEQYF	TGTGCCAGCAGTGAACCTCGACAGGGAACTACCTACGAGCAGTACTTC
-	-	TRBV6-1	TRBJ1-1	CASFPSPRNTEAFF	TGTGCCAGCTTTCCCTCACCTAGGAACACTGAAGCTTTCTTT
-	-	TRBV7-9	TRBJ2-2	CSSSLRGGVDTGELFF	TGTTCCAGCAGCTTAAGAGGAGGGGTGGACACCGGGGAGCTGTTTTTT
TRBD2	-	TRBV6-5	TRBJ2-2	CASSGLAGEGGELFF	TGTGCCAGCAGCGGACTAGCGGGAGAGGGCGGGGAGCTGTTTTTT